This entry lists 14 T cell receptor beta chains sequenced from one sample in a study of control samples from healthy donors and cancer patients. Libraries were prepared by immunoSEQ multiplex PCR; TCRdb keeps only in-frame clonotypes and omits some of them. The sample consists of tens of thousands of clones, 87% of them appearing once. Sequenced sample: blood. These receptors all stem from a man aged 50-59 years in good health.

V and J are TRBV7-9 and TRBJ1-5, with 8 bases lining up with TRBD1. The CDR3 extends over 16 amino acids. Germline lookup yields CDR1 SEHNR and CDR2 FQNEAQ (reference sequence). V was clipped by 4 bases and J by 2 bases; unmatched bases: 7. The CDR3 region is CASSYAGGVGNQPQHF. CDR3 sequence (DNA): TGTGCCAGCAGCTACGCAGGGGGCGTTGGCAATCAGCCCCAGCATTTT.

The table lists this clone with a count of one. This sequence joins TRBV28 and TRBJ1-5; the D gene is possibly TRBD1 (5 bases). Trimming left V 1 base short and J 0 bases short, with 10 bases between. CDR3 length: 16 amino acids. In germline, CDR1 is MDHEN, CDR2 SYDVKM. The CDR3 region has the DNA TGTGCCAGCAGTTTATTAGCAGGGTATAGCAATCAGCCCCAGCATTTT. It yields the protein CASSLLAGYSNQPQHF.

This clone appeared a single time. The chain has TRBV18 and TRBJ2-5, with D unclear. The CDR3 is made up of 12 amino acids. V gave up 0 bases and J gave up 4 bases, with 3 bases separating them. The V gene's germline CDR1 is KGHSH and CDR2 LQKENI. CDR3 coding DNA: TGTGCCAGCTCACCACCGGGAGAGACCCAGTACTTC. It encodes CASSPPGETQYF.

The J gene is TRBJ2-3, the V gene TRBV10-3; D not resolved. From germline, CDR1 is ENHRY and CDR2 SYGVKD. The CDR3 spans 12 residues. Deletions cut 6 bases from V and 2 bases from J, with 6 bases between. The CDR3 DNA sequence: TGTGCCATCAGCCCCAACACAGATACGCAGTATTTT. Encoded protein: CAISPNTDTQYF.

The V call is TRBV4-2, the J call TRBJ1-1, with unresolved D. Germline V gene data show CDR1 as LGHNA and CDR2 as YNFKEQ. There are 16 residues in the CDR3. With 3 bases removed from V and 0 bases from J, the gap between germline ends came to 14 bases. CDR3 residues: CASSHLSTEMNTEAFF. The CDR3 DNA reads as TGTGCCAGCAGCCACCTTTCGACGGAAATGAACACTGAAGCTTTCTTT.

J is TRBJ1-2 and V is TRBV9, with 7 positions matching TRBD1. V shed 4 bases, J shed 2 bases, and the junction held 2 bases outside the gene matches. The CDR3 covers 13 residues. CDR1 and CDR2 (germline): SGDLS, YYNGEE. The CDR3 nucleotides are TGTGCCAGCAGCCGGGACAGCAACTATGGCTACACCTTC. Protein: CASSRDSNYGYTF.

CDR3 protein: CASSIGQGLGNGYTF. The CDR3 coding sequence is TGCGCCAGCAGCATCGGACAGGGACTAGGGAATGGCTACACCTTC. The chain combines TRBV5-1 with TRBJ1-2; TRBD1 aligns across 8 bases. CDR1 is SGHRS, CDR2 YFSETQ, per germline. The CDR3 has 15 residues. The V segment lost 4 bases and the J segment 6 bases; nucleotides outside the gene matches: 11.

The chain joins TRBV6-2 or TRBV6-3 to TRBJ2-7, with D unresolved. This CDR3 region has 12 residues. Trimming took off 6 bases at V and 3 bases at J, with 9 bases between the two ends. The germline CDR1 and CDR2 sequences are MNHEY and SVGEGT. CDR3 loop: CASSNPYYEQYF. CDR3 sequence (DNA): TGTGCCAGCAGCAACCCCTACTACGAGCAGTACTTC.

The chain carries TRBV30 and TRBJ1-5; tentatively, D is TRBD1 (5 bases). Germline V gene lookup returns CDR1 GTSNPN and CDR2 SVGIG (reference sequence). V lost 1 base and J lost 4, with 8 bases in between. The length of the CDR3 is 13 residues. As DNA, the CDR3 is TGTGCCTGGAGTGGCGGGGGTAATCAGCCCCAGCATTTT. Amino acids: CAWSGGGNQPQHF.

The chain combines TRBV19 with TRBJ2-1; TRBD2 agrees at 11 bases. The CDR3 spans 16 residues. V lost 6 bases, J lost 6 bases, and 10 bases stayed unmatched. Germline assignment: CDR1 LNHDA and CDR2 SQIVND (reference sequence). The CDR3 DNA reads as TGTGCCAGTAGACCTTTAGCGGGAGGGCTTCCCAATGAGCAGTTCTTC. Protein sequence: CASRPLAGGLPNEQFF.

Only one count was recorded for this clone. V and J are TRBV18 and TRBJ1-5, with a weak D call TRBD1 (5 bases). This CDR3 region has 14 residues. V dropped 5 bases and J dropped 3 bases, with 11 bases sitting between them. Germline CDR1 reads KGHSH; CDR2 reads LQKENI. The CDR3 region has the DNA TGTGCCAGCTCAGAATCAGGGAACAATCAGCCCCAGCATTTT. Translating gives CASSESGNNQPQHF.

V and J are TRBV19 and TRBJ1-4, with D maybe TRBD1 (5 bases). Germline CDR1 LNHDA, CDR2 SQIVND (reference sequence). The V and J ends lost 6 bases and 8 bases respectively, with 19 bases between them. There are 15 residues in the CDR3. The CDR3 DNA sequence: TGTGCCAGTAGCCAGCAGTGGGCAGGGAGGGAAAAACTGTTTTTT. This sequence encodes CASSQQWAGREKLFF. The variable domain in full, with the rest retrieved from reference TRBV19 and TRBJ1-4, is DGGITQSPKYLFRKEGQNVTLSCEQNLNHDAMYWYRQDPGQGLRLIYYSQIVNDFQKGDIAEGYSVSREKKESFPLTVTSAQKNPTAFYLCASSQQWAGREKLFFGSGTQLSVL.

V usage is TRBV4-1 and J usage is TRBJ1-6; D is unresolved. V was trimmed by 4 bases and J by 8 bases, leaving 15 bases between them. The CDR3 totals 15 residues. Germline loops: CDR1 MGHRA, CDR2 YSYEKL. CDR3 sequence reads: CASSRRERDDSPLHF. CDR3 nucleotide sequence: TGCGCCAGCAGCCGGCGGGAGAGAGACGATTCACCCCTCCACTTT.

The chain uses TRBV9 and TRBJ2-1; tentative D call: TRBD2 (5 bases). The germline V gene encodes CDR1 SGDLS and CDR2 YYNGEE. The CDR3 runs to 11 residues. Trimming shortened V by 3 bases and J by 10 bases, and 8 bases separated the two germline ends. CDR3 sequence reads: CASSDSGEQFF. The CDR3 nucleotides are TGTGCCAGCAGCGACTCGGGAGAGCAGTTCTTC.